The 17 T cell receptor beta chains below come from one sample, sequenced in a study of shared clonotypes between healthy human individuals. Profiled with immunoSEQ multiplex PCR; TCRdb holds only in-frame clones, not every one. Of 2 million to 2.5 million clones listed, less than 95% are singletons. The sample comprised naive CD4+ T cells from PBMCs. Indicated subset: CD45RA+ positively selected. These receptor sequences come from a young man in good health. Some clones in this sample may be carry-over from other donors' samples.

The rearrangement uses TRBV7-9 and TRBJ2-2, with no clear D. The V and J ends lost 10 bases and 0 bases respectively, with 12 bases between them. CDR3 length: 14 residues. Germline V gives CDR1 SEHNR, CDR2 FQNEAQ (reference sequence). The CDR3 reads CATAVGTNTGELFF. The CDR3 DNA reads as TGTGCCACCGCCGTTGGAACGAACACCGGGGAGCTGTTTTTT.

This sequence joins TRBV6-1 and TRBJ1-5; tentative D call: TRBD1 (6 bases). CDR3 length: 15 residues. In germline, CDR1 is MNHNS, CDR2 SASEGT. Trimming cost V 4 bases and J 2 bases, with 12 bases left between them. For the CDR3, the DNA is TGTGCCAGCAGTGGGGGGGCCGCCCGCAATCAGCCCCAGCATTTT. Translated: CASSGGAARNQPQHF.

Points on this clone: The identical CDR3 is also encoded by other nucleotide sequences in the sample. Written as DNA, the CDR3 is TGTGCCAGCAGCCTGGGACTAGCGGGAGTGGCAGATACGCAGTATTTT. Its translation is CASSLGLAGVADTQYF. This rearrangement joins TRBV7-3 to TRBJ2-3; 14 bases map to TRBD2. CDR3 length: 16 amino acids. CDR1 is SGHTA and CDR2 is FQGTGA in the germline V gene. After removal of 5 bases from V and 4 bases from J, the junction contained 5 bases not matched to a gene.

CDR3 DNA: TGTGCCAGCAGCCCACGGCGGGTGCAGAACACTGAAGCTTTCTTT. Translating it yields CASSPRRVQNTEAFF. The chain has TRBV7-8 and TRBJ1-1; D not resolved. The germline CDR1 and CDR2 sequences are SGHVS and FQNEAQ. V lost 5 bases, J lost 1 base, and 14 bases lay in between. This CDR3 contains 15 residues.

This clone was found a few times. The chain recombines TRBV18 with TRBJ1-1; D is possibly TRBD1 (5 bases). This CDR3 contains 14 residues. Germline V CDR1 and CDR2: KGHSH, LQKENI. The ends were cut back, 8 bases at V and 1 base at J, with 14 bases in the middle. Here the CDR3 DNA reads TGTGCCAGCGGACTGGACACAGGGAACACTGAAGCTTTCTTT. Translated, it gives CASGLDTGNTEAFF.

This clone was recorded only once. V gene TRBV11-2 combines with J gene TRBJ1-2; no firm D call. The CDR3 has 17 residues. The ends were cut back, 0 bases at V and 3 bases at J, with 17 bases in the middle. Germline CDR1 is SGHAT and CDR2 is FQNNGV. CDR3 in DNA: TGTGCCAGCAGCTTAGATTCAAGCCCGACCCCTTACTATGGCTACACCTTC. It specifies CASSLDSSPTPYYGYTF.

The rearrangement uses TRBV20-1 and TRBJ2-2; D not resolved. CDR1 and CDR2 from the germline V gene are DFQATT and SNEGSKA (reference sequence). This CDR3 contains 11 residues. V lost 7 bases and J lost 5, with 8 bases in between. CDR3 in DNA: TGCAGTGGAGTATATACCGGGGAGCTGTTTTTT. Protein sequence: CSGVYTGELFF.

The chain has TRBV6-5 and TRBJ2-5; 8 nucleotides agree with TRBD2. V gave up 7 bases and J gave up 4 bases; unmatched junction bases: 8. The CDR3 totals 14 residues. Germline CDR1 is MNHEY and CDR2 is SVGAGI. In DNA form, the CDR3 reads TGTGCCAGCAAACTGGGACTAGGGGTAGAGACCCAGTACTTC. As protein: CASKLGLGVETQYF.

This chain joins TRBV2 and TRBJ1-5; no firm D call. Deletions cut 6 bases from V and 5 bases from J, with 14 bases between. The CDR3 loop spans 14 amino acids. CDR1 SNHLY and CDR2 FYNNEI come from the germline V gene. The CDR3 region is CASRQTTLYQPQHF. The CDR3 DNA sequence: TGTGCCAGCAGACAAACGACACTTTATCAGCCCCAGCATTTT.

The chain carries TRBV29-1 and TRBJ2-3; the match to TRBD2 covers 13 bases. This CDR3 comprises 15 residues. With V trimmed by 4 bases and J by 3 bases, 4 bases remained unmatched. CDR1 and CDR2 (germline): SQVTM, ANQGSEA. The CDR3 DNA is TGCAGCGTTGGAAGACTAGCGGGAGGAACAGATACGCAGTATTTT. Its translation is CSVGRLAGGTDTQYF.

The genes are TRBV4-3 and TRBJ2-3, with no clear D. V was cut by 1 base and J by 2 bases, with 13 bases left in between. CDR3 size: 16 residues. Germline loops: CDR1 LGHNA, CDR2 YSLEER. For the CDR3, the DNA is TGCGCCAGCAGCCAAGGAGCCCGACAAAACACAGATACGCAGTATTTT. Encoded protein: CASSQGARQNTDTQYF.

This rearrangement joins TRBV6-1 to TRBJ2-7, with D perhaps assigned TRBD1 or TRBD2 (5 bases each). Germline values: CDR1 MNHNS, CDR2 SASEGT. CDR3 length: 13 residues. V lost 6 bases and J 0 bases, leaving 9 bases between the germline ends. The chain's CDR3 is CASRPGPSYEQYF. For the CDR3, the DNA is TGTGCCAGCAGACCGGGGCCCTCCTACGAGCAGTACTTC.

In regard to this clone: Sequence at one end of the junction differs from germline and may be a read error. V gene TRBV10-2 combines with J gene TRBJ2-1, with D perhaps TRBD2 (6 bases). The CDR3 totals 13 residues. Per germline, CDR1 WSHSY and CDR2 SAAADI. In nucleotides, the CDR3 is TGCGCCAGCAGTGACCCCATTGTGGGGGGAGAGCTCTTC. This sequence encodes CASSDPIVGGELF.

A word on this clone: The same CDR3 arises from other DNA sequences in this sample as well. The genes are TRBV7-2 and TRBJ1-4; a possible D gene is TRBD1 (5 bases). In germline, CDR1 is SGHTA, CDR2 FQGNSA. Trimming took off 2 bases at V and 8 bases at J, with 12 bases between the two ends. This CDR3 is built from 14 residues. CDR3 bases: TGTGCCAGCAGCTTATCTGGGGGAGGCGAAAAACTGTTTTTT. This sequence encodes CASSLSGGGEKLFF. The complete variable domain, with remaining parts taken from reference TRBV7-2 and TRBJ1-4, reads GAGVSQSPSNKVTEKGKDVELRCDPISGHTALYWYRQSLGQGLEFLIYFQGNSAPDKSGLPSDRFSAERTGGSVSTLTIQRTQQEDSAVYLCASSLSGGGEKLFFGSGTQLSVL.

The genes are TRBV30 and TRBJ2-1, with 7 bases identical to TRBD2. CDR1 and CDR2 from the germline V gene are GTSNPN and SVGIG (reference sequence). The trim removed 4 bases at V and 7 bases at J, leaving 10 bases unmatched. The CDR3 spans 14 residues. CDR3 nucleotide sequence: TGTGCCTGGAACGGGAGGCCGCCTCGGAATGAGCAGTTCTTC. Protein product: CAWNGRPPRNEQFF.

V gene TRBV28 combines with J gene TRBJ2-1; D gene uncertain. V gave up 3 bases and J gave up 10 bases, with 16 bases separating them. This CDR3 comprises 14 residues. CDR1 is MDHEN, CDR2 SYDVKM, per germline. CDR3 sequence (DNA): TGTGCCAGCAGTTTGTTGGGTGGCCCCGGGGAGCAGTTCTTC. It specifies CASSLLGGPGEQFF.

The CDR3 bases are TGCGCCAGCAGCGGACAAGTACAGGGGCCCACAGATACGCAGTATTTT. Translating it yields CASSGQVQGPTDTQYF. J is TRBJ2-3 and V is TRBV5-1; 7 positions agree with TRBD1. The ends lost 4 bases at V and 2 bases at J; junction bases unmatched: 10. CDR1 is SGHRS and CDR2 is YFSETQ in the germline V gene. The CDR3 is 16 amino acids.